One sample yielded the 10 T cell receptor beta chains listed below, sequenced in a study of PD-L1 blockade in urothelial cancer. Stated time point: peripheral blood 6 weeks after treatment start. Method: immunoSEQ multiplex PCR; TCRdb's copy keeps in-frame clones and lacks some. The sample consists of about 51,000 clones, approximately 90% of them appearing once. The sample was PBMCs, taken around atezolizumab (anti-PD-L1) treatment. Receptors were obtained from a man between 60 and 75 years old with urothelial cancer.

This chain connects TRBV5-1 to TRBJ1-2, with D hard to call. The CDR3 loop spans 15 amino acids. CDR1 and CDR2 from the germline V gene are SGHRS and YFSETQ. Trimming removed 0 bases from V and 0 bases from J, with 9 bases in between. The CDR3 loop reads CASSLAGSSNYGYTF. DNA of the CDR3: TGCGCCAGCAGCTTGGCCGGGTCTTCTAACTATGGCTACACCTTC.

The CDR3 is CASSLMVRGSEEQYF. CDR3 nucleotides: TGCGCCAGCAGCTTGATGGTCAGGGGGTCGGAAGAGCAGTACTTC. The chain links TRBV5-1 to TRBJ2-7; 7 nucleotides line up with TRBD1. This CDR3 has 15 amino acids. Germline V gene lookup returns CDR1 SGHRS and CDR2 YFSETQ. The trim removed 1 base at V and 7 bases at J, leaving 11 bases unmatched.

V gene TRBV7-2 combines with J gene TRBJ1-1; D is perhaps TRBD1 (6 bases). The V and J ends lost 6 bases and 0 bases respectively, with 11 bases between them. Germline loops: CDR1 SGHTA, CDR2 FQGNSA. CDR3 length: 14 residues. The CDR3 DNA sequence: TGTGCCAGCAGTCCGGGACACATGAACACTGAAGCTTTCTTT. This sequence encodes CASSPGHMNTEAFF.

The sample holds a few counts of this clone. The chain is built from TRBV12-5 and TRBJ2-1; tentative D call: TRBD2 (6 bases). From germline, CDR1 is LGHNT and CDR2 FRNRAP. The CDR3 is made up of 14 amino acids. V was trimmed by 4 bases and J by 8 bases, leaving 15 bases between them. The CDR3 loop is CASGSGPGLYEQFF. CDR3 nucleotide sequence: TGTGCTAGTGGTTCTGGACCGGGACTCTATGAGCAGTTCTTC.

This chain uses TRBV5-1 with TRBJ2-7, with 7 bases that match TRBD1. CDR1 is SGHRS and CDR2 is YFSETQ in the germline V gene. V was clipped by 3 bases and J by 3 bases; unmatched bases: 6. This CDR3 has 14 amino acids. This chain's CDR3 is CASSSTGASYEQYF. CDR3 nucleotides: TGCGCCAGCAGCTCAACAGGGGCAAGCTACGAGCAGTACTTC.

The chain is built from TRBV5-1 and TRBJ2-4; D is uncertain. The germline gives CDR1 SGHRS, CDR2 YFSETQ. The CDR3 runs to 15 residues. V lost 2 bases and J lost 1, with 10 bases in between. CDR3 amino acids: CASSFSSGAKNIQYF. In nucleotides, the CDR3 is TGCGCCAGCAGCTTTTCATCCGGGGCCAAAAACATTCAGTACTTC.

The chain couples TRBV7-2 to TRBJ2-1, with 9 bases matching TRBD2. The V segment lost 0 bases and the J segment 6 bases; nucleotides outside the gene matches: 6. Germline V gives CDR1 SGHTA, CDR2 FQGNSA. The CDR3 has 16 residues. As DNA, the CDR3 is TGTGCCAGCAGCTTAGCGAGGGCGGGAGGGTTCAATGAGCAGTTCTTC. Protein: CASSLARAGGFNEQFF.

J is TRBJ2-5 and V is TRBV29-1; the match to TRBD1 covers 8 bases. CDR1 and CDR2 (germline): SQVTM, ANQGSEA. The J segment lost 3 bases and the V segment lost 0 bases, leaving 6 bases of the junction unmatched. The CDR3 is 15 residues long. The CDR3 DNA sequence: TGCAGCGTTGAAGATGGGACAGGAAGAAAAGAGACCCAGTACTTC. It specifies CSVEDGTGRKETQYF.

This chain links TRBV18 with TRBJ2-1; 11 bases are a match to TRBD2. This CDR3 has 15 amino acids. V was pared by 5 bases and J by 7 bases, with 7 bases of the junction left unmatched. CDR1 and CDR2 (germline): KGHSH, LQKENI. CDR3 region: CASSFGTSGPNEQFF. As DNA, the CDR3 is TGTGCCAGCTCATTCGGGACTAGCGGCCCTAATGAGCAGTTCTTC. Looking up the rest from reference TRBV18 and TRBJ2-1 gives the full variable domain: NAGVMQNPRHLVRRRGQEARLRCSPMKGHSHVYWYRQLPEEGLKFMVYLQKENIIDESGMPKERFSAEFPKEGPSILRIQQVVRGDSAAYFCASSFGTSGPNEQFFGPGTRLTVL.

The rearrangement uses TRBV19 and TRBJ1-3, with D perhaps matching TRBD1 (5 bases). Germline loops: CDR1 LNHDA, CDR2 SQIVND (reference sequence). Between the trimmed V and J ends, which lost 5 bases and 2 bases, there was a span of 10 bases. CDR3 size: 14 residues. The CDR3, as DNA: TGTGCCAGTAGTCACCGGGGGACTGGAAACACCATATATTTT. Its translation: CASSHRGTGNTIYF.